This T cell receptor beta chain was profiled in a study of CD8+ T cells in alopecia areata. Study-level information: Skin from approximately 6-13-month-old C3H/HeJ graft donors with spontaneous alopecia went to approximately 7-11-week-old female C3H/HeJ mice.

Germline V gene lookup returns CDR1 NSHNY and CDR2 SYGAGN. V lost 3 bases, J lost 3 bases, and 9 bases lay in between. The CDR3 sequence is 13 residues long. Points from the study as a whole: Patients shared TCRs less clearly than mice did, possibly owing to HLA. Normal skin's resident alphabeta T cells are also sequenced in scalp samples. Clonality exceeded that of normal scalp in lesional scalp, most notably in alopecia totalis/universalis.

The study sorted pooled cutaneous lymph node cells by CD4, CD8alpha, NKG2D, NKG2ACE and other markers. Following RNA extraction, reverse transcription yielded cDNA that acted as the sequencing template. Clones were read by immunoSEQ multiplex PCR, and TCRdb kept only the in-frame ones, dropping some. The record shows 290,000 or so clones for this sample, with no singletons present. This clone has just a few counts. Its antigen is currently unknown. Mouse names are used for the genes. From the germline J gene comes the end of the CDR3, since the read stops 4 residues before it. The chain joins TRBV13-1 to TRBJ1-1; no reliable D call. This receptor was obtained from a C3H/HeJ mouse with alopecia areata. Mouse MHC haplotype: H2-k. Sample: CD4+ T cells sorted from a lymph node. The sequenced part of the CDR3 DNA is TGTGCCAGCAGTGGTGAAAGGGACACA. This sequence encodes CASSGERDT. The complete CDR3 sequence is CASSGERDTEVFF.